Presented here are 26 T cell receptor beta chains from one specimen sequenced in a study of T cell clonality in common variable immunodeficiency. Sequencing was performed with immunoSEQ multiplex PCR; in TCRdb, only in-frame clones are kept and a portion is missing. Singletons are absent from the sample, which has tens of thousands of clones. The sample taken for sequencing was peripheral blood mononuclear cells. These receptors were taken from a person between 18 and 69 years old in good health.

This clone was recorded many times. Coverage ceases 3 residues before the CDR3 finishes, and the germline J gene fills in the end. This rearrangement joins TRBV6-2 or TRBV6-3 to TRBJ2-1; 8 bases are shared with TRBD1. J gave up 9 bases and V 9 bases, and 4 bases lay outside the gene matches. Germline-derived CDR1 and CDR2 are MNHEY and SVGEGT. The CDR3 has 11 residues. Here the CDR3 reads CASQGAGEQFF. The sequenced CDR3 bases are TGTGCCAGTCAGGGGGCTGGTGAG.

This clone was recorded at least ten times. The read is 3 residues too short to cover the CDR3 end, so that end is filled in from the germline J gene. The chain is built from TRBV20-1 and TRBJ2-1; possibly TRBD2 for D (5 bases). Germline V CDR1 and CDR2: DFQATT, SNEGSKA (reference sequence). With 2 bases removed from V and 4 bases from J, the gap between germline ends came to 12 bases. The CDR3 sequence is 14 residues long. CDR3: CSARIPGMYNEQFF. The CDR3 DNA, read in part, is TGCAGTGCTAGAATACCGGGGATGTACAATGAG.

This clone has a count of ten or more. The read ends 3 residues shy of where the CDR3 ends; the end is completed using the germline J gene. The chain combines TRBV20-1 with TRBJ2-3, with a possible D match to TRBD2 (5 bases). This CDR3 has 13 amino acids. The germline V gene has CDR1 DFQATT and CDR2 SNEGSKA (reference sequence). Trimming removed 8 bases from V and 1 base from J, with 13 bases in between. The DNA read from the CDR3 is TGCAGTTCAGCGGAGGTGGGCACAGATACG. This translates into CSSAEVGTDT. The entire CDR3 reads CSSAEVGTDTQYF.

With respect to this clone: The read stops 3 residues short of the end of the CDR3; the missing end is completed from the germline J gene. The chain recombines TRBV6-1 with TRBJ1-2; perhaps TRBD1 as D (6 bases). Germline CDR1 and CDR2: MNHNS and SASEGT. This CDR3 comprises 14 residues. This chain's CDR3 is CASSVGRGSEGYTF. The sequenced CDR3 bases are TGTGCCAGCAGTGTGGGCAGGGGAAGTGAAGGC.

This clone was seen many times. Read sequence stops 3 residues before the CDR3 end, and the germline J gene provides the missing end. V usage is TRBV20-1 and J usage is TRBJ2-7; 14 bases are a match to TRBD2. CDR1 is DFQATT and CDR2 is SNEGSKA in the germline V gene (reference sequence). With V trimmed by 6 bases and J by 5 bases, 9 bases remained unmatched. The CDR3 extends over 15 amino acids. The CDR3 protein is CSAGTSGSFSDEQYF. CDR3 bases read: TGCAGTGCCGGGACTAGCGGGAGTTTCAGCGACGAG.

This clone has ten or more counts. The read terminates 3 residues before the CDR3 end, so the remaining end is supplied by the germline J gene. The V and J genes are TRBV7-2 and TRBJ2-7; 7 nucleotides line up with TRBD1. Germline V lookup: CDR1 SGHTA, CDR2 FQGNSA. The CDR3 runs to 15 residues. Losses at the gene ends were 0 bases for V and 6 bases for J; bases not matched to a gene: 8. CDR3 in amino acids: CASSLAWTGAPEQYF. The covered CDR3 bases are TGTGCCAGCAGCTTAGCTTGGACAGGCGCCCCCGAG.

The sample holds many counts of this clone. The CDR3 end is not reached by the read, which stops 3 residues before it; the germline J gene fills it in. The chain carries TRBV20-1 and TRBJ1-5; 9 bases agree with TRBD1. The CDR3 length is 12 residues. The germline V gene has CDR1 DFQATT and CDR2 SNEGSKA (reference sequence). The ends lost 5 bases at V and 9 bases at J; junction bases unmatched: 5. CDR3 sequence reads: CSADRGKGPQHF. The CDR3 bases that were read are TGCAGTGCTGACAGGGGGAAGGGGCCC.

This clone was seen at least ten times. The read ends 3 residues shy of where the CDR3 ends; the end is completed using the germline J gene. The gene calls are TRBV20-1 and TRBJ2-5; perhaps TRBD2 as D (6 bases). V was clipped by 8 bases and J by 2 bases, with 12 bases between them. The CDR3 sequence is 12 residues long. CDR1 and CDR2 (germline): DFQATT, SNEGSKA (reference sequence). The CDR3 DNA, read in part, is TGCAGTTCAGAAGCGGGTCAAGAGACC. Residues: CSSEAGQET. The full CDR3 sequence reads CSSEAGQETQYF.

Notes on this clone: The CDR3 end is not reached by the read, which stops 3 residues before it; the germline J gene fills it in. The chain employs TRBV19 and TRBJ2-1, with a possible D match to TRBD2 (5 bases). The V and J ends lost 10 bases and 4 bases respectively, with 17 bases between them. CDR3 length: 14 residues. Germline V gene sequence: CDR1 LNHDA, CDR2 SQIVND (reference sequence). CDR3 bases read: TGTGCCATCTCGAACGGCGGGCCTTACAATGAG. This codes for CAISNGGPYNE. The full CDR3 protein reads CAISNGGPYNEQFF.

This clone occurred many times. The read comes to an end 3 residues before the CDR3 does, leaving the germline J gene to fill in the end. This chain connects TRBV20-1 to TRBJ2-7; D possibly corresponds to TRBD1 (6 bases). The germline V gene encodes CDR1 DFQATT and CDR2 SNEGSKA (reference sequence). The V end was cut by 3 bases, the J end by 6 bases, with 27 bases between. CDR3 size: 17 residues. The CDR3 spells CSASPFLQGRRLGEQYF. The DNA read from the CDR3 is TGCAGTGCTAGCCCCTTCTTACAGGGACGTCGGCTCGGCGAG.

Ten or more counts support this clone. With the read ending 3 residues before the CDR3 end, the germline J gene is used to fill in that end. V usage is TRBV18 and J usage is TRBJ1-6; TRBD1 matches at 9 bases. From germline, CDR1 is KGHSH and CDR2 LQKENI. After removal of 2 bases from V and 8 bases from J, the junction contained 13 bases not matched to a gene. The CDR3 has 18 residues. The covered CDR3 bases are TGTGCCAGCTCACCATCCTCCACGCCGGGACAGGGCGATTCACCC. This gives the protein CASSPSSTPGQGDSP. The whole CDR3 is CASSPSSTPGQGDSPLHF.

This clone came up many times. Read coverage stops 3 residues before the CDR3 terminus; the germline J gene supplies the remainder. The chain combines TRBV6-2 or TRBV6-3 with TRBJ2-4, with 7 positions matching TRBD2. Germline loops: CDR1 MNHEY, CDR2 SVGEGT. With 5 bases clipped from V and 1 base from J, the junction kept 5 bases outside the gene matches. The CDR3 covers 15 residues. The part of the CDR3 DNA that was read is TGTGCCAGCAGTCAACTAGCGCTGGCCAAAAACATT. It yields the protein CASSQLALAKNI. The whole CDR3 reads CASSQLALAKNIQYF.

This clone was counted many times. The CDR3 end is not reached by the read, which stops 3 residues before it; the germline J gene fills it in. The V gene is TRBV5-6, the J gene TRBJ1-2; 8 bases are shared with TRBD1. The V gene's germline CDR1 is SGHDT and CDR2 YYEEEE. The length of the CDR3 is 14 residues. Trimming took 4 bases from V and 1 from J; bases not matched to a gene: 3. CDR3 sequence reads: CASSLTGVNYGYTF. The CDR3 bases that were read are TGTGCCAGCAGCCTGACAGGGGTTAACTATGGC.

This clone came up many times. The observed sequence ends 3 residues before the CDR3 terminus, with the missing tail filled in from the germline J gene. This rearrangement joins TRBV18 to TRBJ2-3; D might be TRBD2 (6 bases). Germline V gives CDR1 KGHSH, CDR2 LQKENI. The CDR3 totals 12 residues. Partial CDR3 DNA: TGTGCCAGCTCACCGATGACTAGGGCG. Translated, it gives CASSPMTRA. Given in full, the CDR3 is CASSPMTRAQYF.

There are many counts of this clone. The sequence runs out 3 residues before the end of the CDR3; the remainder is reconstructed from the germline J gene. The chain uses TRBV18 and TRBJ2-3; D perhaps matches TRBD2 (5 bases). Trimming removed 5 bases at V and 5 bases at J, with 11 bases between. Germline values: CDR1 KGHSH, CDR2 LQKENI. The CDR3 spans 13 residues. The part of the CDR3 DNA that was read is TGTGCCAGCTCAGACGACCGGGGAGATACG. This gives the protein CASSDDRGDT. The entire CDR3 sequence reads CASSDDRGDTQYF.

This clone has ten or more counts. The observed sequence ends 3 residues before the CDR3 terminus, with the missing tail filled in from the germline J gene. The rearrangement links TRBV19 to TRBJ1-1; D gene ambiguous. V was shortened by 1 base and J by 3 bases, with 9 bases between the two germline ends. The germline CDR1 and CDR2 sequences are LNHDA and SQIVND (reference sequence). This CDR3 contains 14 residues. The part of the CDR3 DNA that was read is TGTGCCAGTAGTATAGGATCGACTTACACTGAA. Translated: CASSIGSTYTE. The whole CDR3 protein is CASSIGSTYTEAFF. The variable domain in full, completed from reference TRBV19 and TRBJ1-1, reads DGGITQSPKYLFRKEGQNVTLSCEQNLNHDAMYWYRQDPGQGLRLIYYSQIVNDFQKGDIAEGYSVSREKKESFPLTVTSAQKNPTAFYLCASSIGSTYTEAFFGQGTRLTVV.

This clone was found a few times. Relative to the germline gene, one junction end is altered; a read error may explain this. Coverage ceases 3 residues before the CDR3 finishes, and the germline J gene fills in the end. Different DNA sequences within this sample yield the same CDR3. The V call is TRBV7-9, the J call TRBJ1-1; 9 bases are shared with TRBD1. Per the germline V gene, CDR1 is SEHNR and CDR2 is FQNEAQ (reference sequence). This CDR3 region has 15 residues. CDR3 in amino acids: CASSPHRGRITEAFF. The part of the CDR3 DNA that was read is TGTGCCAGCAGCCCACACAGGGGGCGCATCACTGAG.

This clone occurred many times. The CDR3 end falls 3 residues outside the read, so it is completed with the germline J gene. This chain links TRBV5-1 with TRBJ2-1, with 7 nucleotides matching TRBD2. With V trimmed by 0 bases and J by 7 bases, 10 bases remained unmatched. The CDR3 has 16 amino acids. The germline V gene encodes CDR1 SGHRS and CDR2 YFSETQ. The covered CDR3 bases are TGCGCCAGCAGCTTGGTTTCGGTAGCGGGCCTAAATGAG. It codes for CASSLVSVAGLNE. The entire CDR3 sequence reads CASSLVSVAGLNEQFF.

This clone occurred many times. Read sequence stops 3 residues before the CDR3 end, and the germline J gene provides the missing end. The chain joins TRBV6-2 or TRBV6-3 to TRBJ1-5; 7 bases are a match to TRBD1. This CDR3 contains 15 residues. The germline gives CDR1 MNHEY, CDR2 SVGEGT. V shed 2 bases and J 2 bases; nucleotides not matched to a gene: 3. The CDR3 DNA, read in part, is TGTGCCAGCAGTTACGACAGGGCTGGCAATCAGCCC. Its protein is CASSYDRAGNQP. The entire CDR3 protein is CASSYDRAGNQPQHF.

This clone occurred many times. CDR3 loop: CASKTGSSGANVLTF. The sequenced CDR3 bases are TGTGCCAGCAAGACAGGCAGCTCTGGGGCCAACGTC. The chain carries TRBV28 and TRBJ2-6; perhaps TRBD1 as D (6 bases). Read data end 3 residues before the CDR3 end; the end is taken from the germline J gene. The CDR3 contains 15 residues. In germline, CDR1 is MDHEN, CDR2 SYDVKM. The V end lost 7 bases, the J end lost 0 bases, and 10 bases lay between the germline ends.

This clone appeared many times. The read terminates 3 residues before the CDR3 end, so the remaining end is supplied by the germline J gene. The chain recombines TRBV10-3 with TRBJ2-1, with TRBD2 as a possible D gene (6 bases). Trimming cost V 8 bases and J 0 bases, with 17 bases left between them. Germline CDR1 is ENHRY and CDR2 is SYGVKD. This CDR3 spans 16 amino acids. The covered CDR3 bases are TGTGCCATCTCTCCACCGGGACTGGTCTCCTACAATGAG. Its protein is CAISPPGLVSYNE. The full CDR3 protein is CAISPPGLVSYNEQFF.

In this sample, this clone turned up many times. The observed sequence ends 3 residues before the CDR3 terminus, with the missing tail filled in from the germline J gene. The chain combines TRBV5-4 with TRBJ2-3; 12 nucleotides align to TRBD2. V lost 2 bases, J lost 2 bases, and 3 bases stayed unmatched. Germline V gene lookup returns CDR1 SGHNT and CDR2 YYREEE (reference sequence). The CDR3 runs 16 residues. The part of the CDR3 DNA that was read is TGTGCCAGCAGCTTAGGACTAGCGGGATACACAGATACG. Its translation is CASSLGLAGYTDT. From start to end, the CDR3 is CASSLGLAGYTDTQYF. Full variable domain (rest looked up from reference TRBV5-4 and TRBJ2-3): ETGVTQSPTHLIKTRGQQVTLRCSSQSGHNTVSWYQQALGQGPQFIFQYYREEENGRGNFPPRFSGLQFPNYSSELNVNALELDDSALYLCASSLGLAGYTDTQYFGPGTRLTVL.

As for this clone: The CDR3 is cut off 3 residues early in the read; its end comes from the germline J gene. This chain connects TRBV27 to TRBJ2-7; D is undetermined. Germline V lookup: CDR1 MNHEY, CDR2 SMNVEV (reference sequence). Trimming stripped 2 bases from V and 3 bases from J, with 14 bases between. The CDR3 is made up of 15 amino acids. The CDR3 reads CASSLRLETLYEQYF. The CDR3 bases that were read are TGTGCCAGCAGTTTAAGGCTAGAAACCCTCTACGAG.

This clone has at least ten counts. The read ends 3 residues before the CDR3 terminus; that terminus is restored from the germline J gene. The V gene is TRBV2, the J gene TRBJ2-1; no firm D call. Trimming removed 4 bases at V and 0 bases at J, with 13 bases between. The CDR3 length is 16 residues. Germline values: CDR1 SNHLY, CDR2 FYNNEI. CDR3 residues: CASSVTAAHSYNEQFF. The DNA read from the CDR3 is TGTGCCAGCAGTGTTACCGCGGCCCACTCCTACAATGAG.

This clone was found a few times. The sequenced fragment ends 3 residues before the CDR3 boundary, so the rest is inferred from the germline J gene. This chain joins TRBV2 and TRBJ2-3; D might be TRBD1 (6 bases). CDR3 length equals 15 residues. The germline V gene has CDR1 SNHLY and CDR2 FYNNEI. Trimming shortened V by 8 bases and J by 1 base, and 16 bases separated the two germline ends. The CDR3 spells CASSQGVIRTDTQYF. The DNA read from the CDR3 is TGTGCCAGCTCACAGGGCGTGATACGCACAGATACG.

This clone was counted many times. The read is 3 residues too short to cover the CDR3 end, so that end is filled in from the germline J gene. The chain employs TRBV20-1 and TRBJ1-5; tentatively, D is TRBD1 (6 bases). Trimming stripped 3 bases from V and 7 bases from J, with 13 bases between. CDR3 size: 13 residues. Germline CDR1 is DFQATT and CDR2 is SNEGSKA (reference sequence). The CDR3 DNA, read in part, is TGCAGTGCTAGCGGGGCAGGGGAGCAGCCC. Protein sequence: CSASGAGEQP. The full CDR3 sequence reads CSASGAGEQPQHF.